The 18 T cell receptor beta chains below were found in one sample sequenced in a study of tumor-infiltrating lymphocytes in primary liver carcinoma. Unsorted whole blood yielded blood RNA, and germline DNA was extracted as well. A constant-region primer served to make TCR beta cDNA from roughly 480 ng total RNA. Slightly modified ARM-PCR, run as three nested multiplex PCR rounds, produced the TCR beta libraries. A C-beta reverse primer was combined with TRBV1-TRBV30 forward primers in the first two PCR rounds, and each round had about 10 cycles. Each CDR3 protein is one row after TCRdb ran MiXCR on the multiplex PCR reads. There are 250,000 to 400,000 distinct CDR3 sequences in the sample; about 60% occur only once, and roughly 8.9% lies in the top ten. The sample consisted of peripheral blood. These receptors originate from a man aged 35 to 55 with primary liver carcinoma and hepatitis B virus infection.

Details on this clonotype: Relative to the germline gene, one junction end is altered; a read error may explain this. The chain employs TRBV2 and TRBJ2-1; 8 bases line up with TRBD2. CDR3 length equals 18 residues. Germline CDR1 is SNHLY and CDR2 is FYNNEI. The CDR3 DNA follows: TGTGCCAGCAGTCTAAAACGGGCGGGAGGTATCTCCTACAACGAGCAGTTCTTC. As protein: CASSLKRAGGISYNEQFF.

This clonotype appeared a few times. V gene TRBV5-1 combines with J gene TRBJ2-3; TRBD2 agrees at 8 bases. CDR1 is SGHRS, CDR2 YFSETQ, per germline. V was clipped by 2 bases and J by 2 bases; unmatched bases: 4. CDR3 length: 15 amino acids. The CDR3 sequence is CASSLTSGSTDTQYF. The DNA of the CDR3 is TGCGCCAGCAGCTTAACTAGCGGATCCACAGATACGCAGTATTTT.

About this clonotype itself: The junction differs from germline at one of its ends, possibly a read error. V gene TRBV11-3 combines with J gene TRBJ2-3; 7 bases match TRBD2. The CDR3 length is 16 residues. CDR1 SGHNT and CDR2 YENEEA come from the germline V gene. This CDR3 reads CTSSRGSGGSTNTQYF. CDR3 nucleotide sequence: TGTACCAGCAGCCGAGGGTCCGGCGGGAGCACAAATACGCAGTATTTT.

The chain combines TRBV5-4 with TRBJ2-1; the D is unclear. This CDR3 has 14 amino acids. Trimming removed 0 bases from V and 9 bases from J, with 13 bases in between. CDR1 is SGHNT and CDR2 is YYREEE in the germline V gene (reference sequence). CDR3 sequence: CASSLVSFHTEQFF. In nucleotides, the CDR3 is TGTGCCAGCAGCTTGGTTAGCTTCCACACTGAGCAGTTCTTC. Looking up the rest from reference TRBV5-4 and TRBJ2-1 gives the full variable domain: ETGVTQSPTHLIKTRGQQVTLRCSSQSGHNTVSWYQQALGQGPQFIFQYYREEENGRGNFPPRFSGLQFPNYSSELNVNALELDDSALYLCASSLVSFHTEQFFGPGTRLTVL.

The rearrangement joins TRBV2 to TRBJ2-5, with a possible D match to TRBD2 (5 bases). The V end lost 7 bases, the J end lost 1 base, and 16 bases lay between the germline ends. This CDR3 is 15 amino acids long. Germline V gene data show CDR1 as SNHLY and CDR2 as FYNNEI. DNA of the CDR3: TGTGCCAGCACACTTGCGGAGGCCTTCCAAGAGACCCAGTACTTC. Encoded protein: CASTLAEAFQETQYF.

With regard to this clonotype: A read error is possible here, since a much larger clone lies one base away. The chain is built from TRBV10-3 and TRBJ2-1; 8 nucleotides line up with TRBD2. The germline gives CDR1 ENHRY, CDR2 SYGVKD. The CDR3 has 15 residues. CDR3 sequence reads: CAIRNGSGTYYEQFF. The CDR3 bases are TGTGCCATCAGGAACGGTAGCGGGACCTACTATGAGCAGTTCTTC.

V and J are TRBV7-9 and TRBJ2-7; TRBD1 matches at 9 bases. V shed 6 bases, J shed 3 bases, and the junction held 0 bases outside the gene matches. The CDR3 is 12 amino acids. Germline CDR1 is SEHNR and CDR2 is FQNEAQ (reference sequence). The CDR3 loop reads CASRGQGYEQYF. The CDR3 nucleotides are TGTGCCAGCAGGGGACAGGGCTACGAGCAGTACTTC.

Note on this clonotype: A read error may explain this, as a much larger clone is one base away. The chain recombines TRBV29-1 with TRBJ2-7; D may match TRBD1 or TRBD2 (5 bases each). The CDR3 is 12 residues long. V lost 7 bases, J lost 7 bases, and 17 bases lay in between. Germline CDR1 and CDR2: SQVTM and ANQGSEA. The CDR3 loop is CSASRTREEQYF. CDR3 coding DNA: TGCAGCGCCTCAAGGACAAGGGAGGAGCAGTACTTC.

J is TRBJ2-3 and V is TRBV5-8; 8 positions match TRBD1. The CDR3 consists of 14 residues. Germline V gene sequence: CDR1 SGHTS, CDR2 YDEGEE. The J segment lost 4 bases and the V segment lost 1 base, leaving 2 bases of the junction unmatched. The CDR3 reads CASSLKQGADTQYF. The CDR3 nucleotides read TGTGCCAGCAGCTTGAAACAGGGGGCAGATACGCAGTATTTT.

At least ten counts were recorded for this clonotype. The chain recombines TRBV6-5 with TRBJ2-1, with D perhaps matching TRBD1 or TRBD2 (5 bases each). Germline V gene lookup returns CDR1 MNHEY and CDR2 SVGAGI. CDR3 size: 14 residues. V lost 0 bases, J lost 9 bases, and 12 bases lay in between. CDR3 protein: CASSYSWGSSEQFF. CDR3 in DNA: TGTGCCAGCAGTTACTCGTGGGGGAGTAGTGAGCAGTTCTTC.

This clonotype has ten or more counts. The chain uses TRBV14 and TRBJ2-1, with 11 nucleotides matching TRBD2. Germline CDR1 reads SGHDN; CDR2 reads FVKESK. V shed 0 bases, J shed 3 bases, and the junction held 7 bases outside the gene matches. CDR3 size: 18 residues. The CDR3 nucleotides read TGTGCCAGCAGCCAAGACCGCGGACTAGCGGGTTACTACAATGAGCAGTTCTTC. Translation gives CASSQDRGLAGYYNEQFF.

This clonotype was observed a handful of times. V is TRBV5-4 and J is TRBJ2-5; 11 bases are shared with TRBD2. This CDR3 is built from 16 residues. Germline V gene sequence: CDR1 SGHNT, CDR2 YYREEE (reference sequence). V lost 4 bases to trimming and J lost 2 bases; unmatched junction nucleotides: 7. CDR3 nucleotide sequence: TGTGCCAGCAGCACCGGGACTAGCGGCGCTCAAGAGACCCAGTACTTC. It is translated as CASSTGTSGAQETQYF.

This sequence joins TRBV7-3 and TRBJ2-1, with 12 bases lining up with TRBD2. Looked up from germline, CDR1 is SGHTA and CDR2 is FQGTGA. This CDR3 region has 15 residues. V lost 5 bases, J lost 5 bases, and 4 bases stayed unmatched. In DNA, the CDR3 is TGTGCCAGCAGCCTAAGGACTAGCGGGGACAATGAGCAGTTCTTC. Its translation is CASSLRTSGDNEQFF. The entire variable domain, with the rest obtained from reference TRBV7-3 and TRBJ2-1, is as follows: GAGVSQTPSNKVTEKGKYVELRCDPISGHTALYWYRQSLGQGPEFLIYFQGTGAADDSGLPNDRFFAVRPEGSVSTLKIQRTERGDSAVYLCASSLRTSGDNEQFFGPGTRLTVL.

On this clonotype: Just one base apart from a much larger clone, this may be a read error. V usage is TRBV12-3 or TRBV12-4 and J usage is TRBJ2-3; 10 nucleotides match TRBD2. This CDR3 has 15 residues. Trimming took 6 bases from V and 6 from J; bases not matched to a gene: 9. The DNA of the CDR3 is TGTGCCAGCAGCCACGCCCCTAGCGGGAGTGATACGCAGTATTTT. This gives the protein CASSHAPSGSDTQYF.

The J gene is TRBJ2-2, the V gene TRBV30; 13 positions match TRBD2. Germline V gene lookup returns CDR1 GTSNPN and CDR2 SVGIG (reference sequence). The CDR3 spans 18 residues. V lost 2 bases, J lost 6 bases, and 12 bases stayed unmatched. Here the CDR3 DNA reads TGTGCCTGGAGTCTTCCGGGACTAGCGGGAAATTTAGCCGGGGAGCTGTTTTTT. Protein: CAWSLPGLAGNLAGELFF.

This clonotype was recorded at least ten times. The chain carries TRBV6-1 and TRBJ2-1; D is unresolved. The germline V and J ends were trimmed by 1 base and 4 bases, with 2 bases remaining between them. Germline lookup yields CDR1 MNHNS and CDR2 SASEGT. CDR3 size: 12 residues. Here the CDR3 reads CASSEEYNEQFF. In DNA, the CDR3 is TGTGCCAGCAGTGAAGAGTACAATGAGCAGTTCTTC.

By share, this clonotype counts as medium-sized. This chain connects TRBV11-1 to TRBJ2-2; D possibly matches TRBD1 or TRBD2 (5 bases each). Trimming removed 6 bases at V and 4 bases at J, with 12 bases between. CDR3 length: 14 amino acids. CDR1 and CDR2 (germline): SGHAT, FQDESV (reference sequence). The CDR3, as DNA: TGTGCCAGCAGTCACCCTGGGGGCACCGGGGAGCTGTTTTTT. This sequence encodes CASSHPGGTGELFF. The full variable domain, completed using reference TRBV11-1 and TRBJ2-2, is EAEVAQSPRYKITEKSQAVAFWCDPISGHATLYWYRQILGQGPELLVQFQDESVVDDSQLPKDRFSAERLKGVDSTLKIQPAELGDSAMYLCASSHPGGTGELFFGEGSRLTVL.

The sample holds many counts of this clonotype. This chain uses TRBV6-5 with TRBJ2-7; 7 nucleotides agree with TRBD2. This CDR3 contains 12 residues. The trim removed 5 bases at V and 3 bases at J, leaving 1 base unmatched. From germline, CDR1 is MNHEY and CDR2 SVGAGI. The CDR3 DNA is TGTGCCAGCAGTGGGGGGGGCTACGAGCAGTACTTC. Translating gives CASSGGGYEQYF.